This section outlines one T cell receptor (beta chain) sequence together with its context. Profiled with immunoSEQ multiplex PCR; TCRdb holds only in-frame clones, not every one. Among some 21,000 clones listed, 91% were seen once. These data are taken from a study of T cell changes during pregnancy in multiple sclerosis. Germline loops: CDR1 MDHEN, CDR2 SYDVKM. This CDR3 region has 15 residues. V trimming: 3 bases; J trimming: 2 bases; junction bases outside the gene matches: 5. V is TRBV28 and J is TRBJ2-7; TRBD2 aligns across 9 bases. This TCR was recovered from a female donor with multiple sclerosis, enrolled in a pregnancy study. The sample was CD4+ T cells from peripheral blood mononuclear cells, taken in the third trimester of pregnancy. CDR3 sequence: CASSLAGGKAYEQYF. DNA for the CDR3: TGTGCCAGCAGTTTGGCGGGGGGGAAAGCCTACGAGCAGTACTTC.